This T cell receptor (beta chain) emerged from a study of cytomegalovirus exposure and HLA in healthy donors. This CDR3 has 16 amino acids. V lost 1 base to trimming and J lost 5 bases, with 17 bases between them. Germline CDR1 reads SGHVS; CDR2 reads FQNEAQ. This clone was seen only a few times. It was with 60 Vbeta and 13 Jbeta primers that the PCR ran. Sequencing was performed with immunoSEQ multiplex PCR; in TCRdb, only in-frame clones are kept and a portion is missing. The sample shows 92,000 or so clones, about 66% of them seen only once. The source of this sequence is a woman between 50 and 59 years old in good health and CMV-seropositive. The chain joins TRBV7-8 to TRBJ2-5; TRBD2 is a possible D gene (5 bases). Sequenced: PBMCs. CDR3 loop: CASSLEALRDGETQYF. The CDR3 bases are TGTGCCAGCAGCTTAGAGGCCTTGAGGGATGGTGAGACCCAGTACTTC.